This record looks at one T cell receptor beta chain sequence and its context. Antigen unknown. The data are from a study of long-term antiretroviral therapy in people with HIV. Post-ART PBMC samples numbered at least two per donor, and pre-ART ones at least one. Each specimen consisted of about 0.9-10 million cryopreserved PBMC prior to extraction of DNA. Study conclusions and caveats: Within the repertoire, clones expanded before ART were dominant at all time points.

At the survey level, the v3.0 immunoSEQ assay was run. Sequencing aimed to cover roughly 40,000-50,000 T-cell genomes per sample. Method: immunoSEQ multiplex PCR; TCRdb's copy keeps in-frame clones and lacks some. Seen here are around 18,000 clones, roughly 91% observed once, and the top ten hold approximately 9.7%. V was shortened by 1 base and J by 4 bases, with 8 bases between the two germline ends. This CDR3 contains 13 residues. Germline CDR1 GTSNPN, CDR2 SVGIG (reference sequence). The material was unsorted PBMCs, obtained 3 years after starting antiretroviral therapy. V usage is TRBV30 and J usage is TRBJ2-1; tentative D call: TRBD1 (6 bases). This receptor was obtained from a man aged 50-59 years with HIV. This chain's CDR3 is CAWSGTGYNEQFF. CDR3 bases: TGTGCCTGGAGTGGCACAGGGTACAATGAGCAGTTCTTC. The full variable domain, in which reference TRBV30 and TRBJ2-1 provide the parts outside the CDR3, is SQTIHQWPATLVQPVGSPLSLECTVEGTSNPNLYWYRQAAGRGLQLLFYSVGIGQISSEVPQNLSASRPQDRQFILSSKKLLLSDSGFYLCAWSGTGYNEQFFGPGTRLTVL.